This T cell receptor beta chain is from a study of T cell clonality in common variable immunodeficiency. The CDR3 loop spans 15 amino acids. V gave up 4 bases and J gave up 8 bases; unmatched junction bases: 7. CDR1 is SGHAT, CDR2 FQNNGV, per germline. The table lists this clone with many counts. What it binds is unknown. The CDR3 extends 3 residues past the end of the read, so its final part is completed from the germline J gene. Findings and limits, study-wide: Repertoire-complication correlations in CVID were limited by patient heterogeneity.

Assay: immunoSEQ multiplex PCR; the TCRdb copy retains only in-frame clones and omits some. The counts give around 55,000 clones, none of them seen only once; around 0.82% is held by the top ten. This TCR was sampled from a person between 18 and 75 years old in good health. Sequencing input: peripheral blood mononuclear cells. The gene calls are TRBV11-2 and TRBJ2-1, with 11 bases identical to TRBD2. Here the CDR3 reads CASSSSSGGLYEQFF. CDR3 DNA, as far as it was read: TGTGCCAGCAGCTCCTCTAGCGGGGGGTTATATGAG. The entire variable domain, with the rest obtained from reference TRBV11-2 and TRBJ2-1, is as follows: EAGVAQSPRYKIIEKRQSVAFWCNPISGHATLYWYQQILGQGPKLLIQFQNNGVVDDSQLPKDRFSAERLKGVDSTLKIQPAKLEDSAVYLCASSSSSGGLYEQFFGPGTRLTVL.